This TCR beta chain was obtained from a study of blood T cells in healthy people across ages. Study-wide findings and caveats: CMV status of donors was unknown, possibly confounding expanded clonotype changes. Strong correlation was found linking TCR beta diversity to naive T cell percentage.

Researchers collected 9.5 to 10 milliliters of peripheral blood from every single donor. Regarding this clonotype: Its cognate antigen is unknown.

Then a second PCR, running roughly 7 to 12 cycles, was carried out with a sample-barcoded 5' primer and a J-beta primer mix. The yield of each sample was at least 3 million CDR3-containing paired-end reads. TCRdb reprocessed the 5' RACE reads with MiXCR, giving one entry per CDR3 protein. Here the sample spans hundreds of thousands of distinct CDR3 sequences, approximately 49% being singletons. Per germline, CDR1 SNHLY and CDR2 FYNNEI. This CDR3 is built from 11 residues. The V and J ends lost 4 bases and 12 bases respectively, with 11 bases between them. The sequence came from a man in his thirties or forties in good health. Sequenced sample: blood. The chain combines TRBV2 with TRBJ2-3, with TRBD1 as a possible D gene (5 bases). CDR3 nucleotides: TGTGCCAGCAGTGTGGCCAGGGATCAGTATTTT. Its translation: CASSVARDQYF.